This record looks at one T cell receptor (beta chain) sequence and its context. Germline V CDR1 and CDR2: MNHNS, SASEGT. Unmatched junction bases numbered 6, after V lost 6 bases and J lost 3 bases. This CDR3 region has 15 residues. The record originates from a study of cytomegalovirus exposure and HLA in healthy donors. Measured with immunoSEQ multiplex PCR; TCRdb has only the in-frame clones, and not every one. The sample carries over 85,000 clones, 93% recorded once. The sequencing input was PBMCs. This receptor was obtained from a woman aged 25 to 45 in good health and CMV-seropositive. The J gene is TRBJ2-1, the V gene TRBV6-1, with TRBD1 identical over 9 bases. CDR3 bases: TGTGCCAGCAGAAAACAGGGGGCTGGCTACAATGAGCAGTTCTTC. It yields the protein CASRKQGAGYNEQFF.